This is a list of T cell receptor beta chains from one sample in a study of CD8 T cells in Susac syndrome. TCRdb re-analysed the immunoSEQ multiplex PCR reads in MiXCR, keeping a single row per CDR3 protein. This sample has some 240,000 distinct CDR3 sequences, with almost 97% found just once. Sequencing was carried out using CD4+ T cells from PBMCs. All receptors come from a human donor with Susac syndrome. CDR3s leave out the opening cysteine and the closing phenylalanine or tryptophan. Fields, in order: J gene, V gene, CDR3 protein.

>TRBJ1-5|TRBV7-2
ASSLAGQRNQPQH
>TRBJ2-1|TRBV29-1
SVLPGQGVHNEQF
>TRBJ2-3|TRBV5-4
ASSFRDYLNTQY
>TRBJ2-1|TRBV30
AWSNGLTSGRAGEQF
>TRBJ2-7|TRBV28
ASLALDRNSYEQY
>TRBJ2-1|TRBV5-1
ASSLVGPGEYNEQF
>TRBJ2-1|TRBV3-1
ASSHDSSYNEQF
>TRBJ1-2|TRBV6-5
ASSYSIPSFNYGYT
>TRBJ1-1|TRBV5-1
ASSSETGGYTEAF
>TRBJ2-7|TRBV15
ATLEEASYEQY
>TRBJ2-3|TRBV4-1
ASSRGGFTDTQY
>TRBJ1-1|TRBV5-1
ASSPAGRDTEAF
>TRBJ2-5|TRBV18
ASSPLGETQY
>TRBJ2-7|TRBV27
ASGTSGTYEQY
>TRBJ1-1|TRBV4-1
ASSPTSGINTEAF
>TRBJ2-3|TRBV19
ASGQGADTQY